This is a list of T cell receptor beta chains from one sample in a study of shared clonotypes between healthy human individuals. The method was immunoSEQ multiplex PCR; TCRdb's version includes in-frame clones alone and lacks a portion of them. The profile shows about 2.3 million clones, 85% to 95% of them singletons. Sequencing was carried out using naive CD4+ T cells from PBMCs. The receptors shown here come from a man between 18 and 29 years old in good health. Some clones in this sample may be carry-over from other donors' samples. The CDR3 runs from the conserved cysteine through the conserved F or W. Fields, in order: V gene, D gene, J gene, CDR3 protein, CDR3 DNA. A D gene is named only where the DNA matches it firmly.

>TRBV28|TRBD2|TRBJ2-7
CASSSPLAGGEQYF
TGTGCCAGCAGTTCACCCCTAGCGGGGGGCGAGCAGTACTTC
>TRBV5-1|-|TRBJ2-1
CASSLSRTYNEQFF
TGCGCCAGCAGCTTGTCAAGAACCTACAATGAGCAGTTCTTC
>TRBV30|-|TRBJ2-7
CAWSSVYAVEQYF
TGTGCCTGGAGTTCTGTTTATGCTGTCGAGCAGTACTTC
>TRBV5-1|-|TRBJ1-2
CASSYSAGVAGGYTF
TGCGCCAGCAGCTACTCGGCAGGAGTAGCTGGAGGCTACACCTTC
>TRBV6-1|-|TRBJ2-1
CATSGGSGGYNEQFF
TGTGCCACCTCAGGGGGGTCGGGCGGCTACAATGAGCAGTTCTTC
>TRBV27|-|TRBJ1-5
CASSLQGWSNQPQHF
TGTGCCAGCAGCCTACAGGGTTGGAGCAATCAGCCCCAGCATTTT
>TRBV7-2|TRBD2|TRBJ2-7
CASSLGAGGEHEQYF
TGTGCCAGCAGCCTGGGAGCGGGAGGGGAACACGAGCAGTACTTC
>TRBV4-1|TRBD1|TRBJ2-7
CASSLGQDLRYEQYF
TGCGCCAGCAGCCTGGGACAGGACCTAAGGTACGAGCAGTACTTC
>TRBV28|-|TRBJ1-4
CASLERGEKLFF
TGTGCCAGCTTGGAGCGGGGGGAAAAACTGTTTTTT
>TRBV19|-|TRBJ1-1
CASSIEGMNTEAFF
TGTGCCAGTAGTATTGAGGGGATGAACACTGAAGCTTTCTTT